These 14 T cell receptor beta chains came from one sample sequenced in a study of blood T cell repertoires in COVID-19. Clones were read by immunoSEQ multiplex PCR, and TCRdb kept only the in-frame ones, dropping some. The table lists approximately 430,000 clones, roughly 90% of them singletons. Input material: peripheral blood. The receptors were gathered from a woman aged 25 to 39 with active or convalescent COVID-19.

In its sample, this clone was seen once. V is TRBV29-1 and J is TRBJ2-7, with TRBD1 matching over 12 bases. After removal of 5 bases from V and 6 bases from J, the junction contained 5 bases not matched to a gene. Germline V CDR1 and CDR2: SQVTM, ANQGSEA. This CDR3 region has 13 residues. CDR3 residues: CSVWDRGLIEQYF. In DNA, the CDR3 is TGCAGCGTTTGGGACAGGGGGCTTATCGAGCAGTACTTC.

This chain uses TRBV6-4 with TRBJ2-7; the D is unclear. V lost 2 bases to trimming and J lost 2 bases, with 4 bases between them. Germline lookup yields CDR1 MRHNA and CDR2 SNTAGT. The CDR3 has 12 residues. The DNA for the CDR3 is TGTGCCAGCAGTGACAGCACCTACGAGCAGTACTTC. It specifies CASSDSTYEQYF.

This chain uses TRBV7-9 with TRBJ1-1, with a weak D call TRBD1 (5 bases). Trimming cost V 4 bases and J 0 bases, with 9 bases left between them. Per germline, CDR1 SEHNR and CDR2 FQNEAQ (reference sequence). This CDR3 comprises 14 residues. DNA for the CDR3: TGTGCCAGCAGCTCCCAGACAGTGAACACTGAAGCTTTCTTT. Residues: CASSSQTVNTEAFF.

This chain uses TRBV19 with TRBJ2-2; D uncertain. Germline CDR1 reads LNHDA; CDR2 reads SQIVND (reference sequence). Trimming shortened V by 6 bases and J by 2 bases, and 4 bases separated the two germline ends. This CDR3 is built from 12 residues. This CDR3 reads CASSRNTGELFF. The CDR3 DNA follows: TGTGCCAGTAGCCGTAACACCGGGGAGCTGTTTTTT.

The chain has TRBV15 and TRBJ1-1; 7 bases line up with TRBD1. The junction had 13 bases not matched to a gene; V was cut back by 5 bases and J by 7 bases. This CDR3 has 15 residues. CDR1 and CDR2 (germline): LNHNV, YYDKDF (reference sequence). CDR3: CATSRGFTGEVEAFF. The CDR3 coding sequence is TGTGCCACCAGCCGAGGCTTTACAGGGGAGGTTGAAGCTTTCTTT. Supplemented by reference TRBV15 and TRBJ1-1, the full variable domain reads DAMVIQNPRYQVTQFGKPVTLSCSQTLNHNVMYWYQQKSSQAPKLLFHYYDKDFNNEADTPDNFQSRRPNTSFCFLDIRSPGLGDTAMYLCATSRGFTGEVEAFFGQGTRLTVV.

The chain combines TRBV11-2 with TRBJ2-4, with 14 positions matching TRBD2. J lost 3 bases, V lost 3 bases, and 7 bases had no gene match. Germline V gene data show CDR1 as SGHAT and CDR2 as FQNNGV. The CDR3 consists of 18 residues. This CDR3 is CASSFRLAGGEDKNIQYF. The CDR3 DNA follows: TGTGCCAGCAGCTTCCGACTAGCGGGGGGGGAGGACAAAAACATTCAGTACTTC. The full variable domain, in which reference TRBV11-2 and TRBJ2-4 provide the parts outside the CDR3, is EAGVAQSPRYKIIEKRQSVAFWCNPISGHATLYWYQQILGQGPKLLIQFQNNGVVDDSQLPKDRFSAERLKGVDSTLKIQPAKLEDSAVYLCASSFRLAGGEDKNIQYFGAGTRLSVL.

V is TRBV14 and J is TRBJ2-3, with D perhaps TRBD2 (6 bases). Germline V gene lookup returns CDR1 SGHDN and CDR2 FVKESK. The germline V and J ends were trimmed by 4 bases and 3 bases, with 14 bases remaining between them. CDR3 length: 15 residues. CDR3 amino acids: CASSPGGGRTDTQYF. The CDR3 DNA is TGTGCCAGCAGCCCCGGCGGTGGGAGGACAGATACGCAGTATTTT.

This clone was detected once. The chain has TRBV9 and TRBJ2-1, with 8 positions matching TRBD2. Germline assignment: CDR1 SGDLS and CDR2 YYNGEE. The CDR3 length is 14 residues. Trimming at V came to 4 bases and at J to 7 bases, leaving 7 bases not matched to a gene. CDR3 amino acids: CASSREGGPNEQFF. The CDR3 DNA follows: TGTGCCAGCAGCCGGGAGGGGGGGCCTAATGAGCAGTTCTTC. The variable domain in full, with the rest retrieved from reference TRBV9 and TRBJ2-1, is DSGVTQTPKHLITATGQRVTLRCSPRSGDLSVYWYQQSLDQGLQFLIQYYNGEERAKGNILERFSAQQFPDLHSELNLSSLELGDSALYFCASSREGGPNEQFFGPGTRLTVL.

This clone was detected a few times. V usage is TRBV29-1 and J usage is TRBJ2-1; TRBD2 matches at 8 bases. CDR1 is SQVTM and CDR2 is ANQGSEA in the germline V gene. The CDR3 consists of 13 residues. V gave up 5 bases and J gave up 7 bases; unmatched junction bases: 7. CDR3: CSVQGLAGNEQFF. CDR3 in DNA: TGCAGCGTTCAGGGCCTAGCGGGTAATGAGCAGTTCTTC.

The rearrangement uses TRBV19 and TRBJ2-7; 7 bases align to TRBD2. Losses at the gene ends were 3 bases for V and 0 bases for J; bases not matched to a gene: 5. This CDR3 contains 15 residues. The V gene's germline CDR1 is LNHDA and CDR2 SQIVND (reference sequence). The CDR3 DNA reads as TGTGCCAGTAGTATCGTGGGGGGGAGCTCCTACGAGCAGTACTTC. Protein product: CASSIVGGSSYEQYF.

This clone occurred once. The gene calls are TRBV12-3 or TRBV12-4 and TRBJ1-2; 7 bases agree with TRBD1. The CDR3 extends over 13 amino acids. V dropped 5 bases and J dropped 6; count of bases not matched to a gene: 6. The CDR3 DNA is TGTGCCAGCAGTGACAGGGCCGAGGATGGCTACACCTTC. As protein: CASSDRAEDGYTF.

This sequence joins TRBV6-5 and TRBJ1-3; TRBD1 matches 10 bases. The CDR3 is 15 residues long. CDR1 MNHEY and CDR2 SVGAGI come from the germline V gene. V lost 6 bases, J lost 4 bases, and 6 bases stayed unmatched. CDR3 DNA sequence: TGTGCCAGCAGCCGGGACAGGGGTTACGGAAACACCATATATTTT. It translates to CASSRDRGYGNTIYF.

The CDR3 protein is CASGQGAEAFF. The CDR3 DNA is TGTGCCTCGGGACAGGGGGCTGAAGCTTTCTTT. This sequence joins TRBV10-3 and TRBJ1-1, with 11 bases that match TRBD1. The germline V gene encodes CDR1 ENHRY and CDR2 SYGVKD. V shed 11 bases and J 6 bases; nucleotides not matched to a gene: 2. The CDR3 covers 11 residues.

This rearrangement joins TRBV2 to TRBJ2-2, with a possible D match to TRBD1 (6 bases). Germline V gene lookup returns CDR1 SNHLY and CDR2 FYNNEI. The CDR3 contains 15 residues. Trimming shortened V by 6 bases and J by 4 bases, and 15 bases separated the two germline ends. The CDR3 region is CASRLQGTLTGELFF. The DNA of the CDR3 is TGTGCCAGCAGGTTACAGGGAACTCTCACCGGGGAGCTGTTTTTT.